This T cell receptor beta chain stems from a study of OX40 agonist ivuxolimab in advanced cancers. The repertoire was sequenced with immunoSEQ multiplex PCR; TCRdb's copy has only in-frame clones and lacks some. The sample has 45,000 to 75,000 clones, 70% to 80% seen once. V lost 7 bases, J lost 8 bases, and 21 bases lay in between. The CDR3 is 16 residues long. Germline CDR1 is SGHAT and CDR2 is FQNNGV. The specimen was CD4+ or CD8+ T cells sorted from blood, collected in a trial of the OX40 agonist ivuxolimab. The V gene is TRBV11-2, the J gene TRBJ1-6, with D possibly TRBD1 on 5 matching bases. This TCR was recovered from an adult with an advanced solid tumor such as melanoma, head and neck, liver or kidney cancer. CDR3 sequence: CASTPRQYTGYSPLHF. The CDR3 DNA follows: TGTGCCAGCACCCCTAGACAGTACACGGGGTATTCACCCCTCCACTTT.